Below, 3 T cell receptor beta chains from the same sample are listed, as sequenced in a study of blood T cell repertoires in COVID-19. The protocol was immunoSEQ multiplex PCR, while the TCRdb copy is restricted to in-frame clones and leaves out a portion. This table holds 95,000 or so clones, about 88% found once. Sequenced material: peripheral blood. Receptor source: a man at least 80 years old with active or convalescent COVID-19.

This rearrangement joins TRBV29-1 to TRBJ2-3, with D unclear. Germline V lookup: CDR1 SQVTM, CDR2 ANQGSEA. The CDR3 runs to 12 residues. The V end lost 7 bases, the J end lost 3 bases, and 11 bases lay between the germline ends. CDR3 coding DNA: TGCAGCGGCTCGGAGCTAACAGATACGCAGTATTTT. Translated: CSGSELTDTQYF.

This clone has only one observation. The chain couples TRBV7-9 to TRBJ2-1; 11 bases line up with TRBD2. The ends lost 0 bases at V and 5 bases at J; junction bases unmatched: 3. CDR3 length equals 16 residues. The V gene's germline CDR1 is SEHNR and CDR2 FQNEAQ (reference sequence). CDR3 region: CASSLALAGAHNEQFF. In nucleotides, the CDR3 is TGTGCCAGCAGCTTAGCACTAGCGGGAGCTCACAATGAGCAGTTCTTC. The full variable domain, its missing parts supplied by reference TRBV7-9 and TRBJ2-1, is DTGVSQNPRHKITKRGQNVTFRCDPISEHNRLYWYRQTLGQGPEFLTYFQNEAQLEKSRLLSDRFSAERPKGSFSTLEIQRTEQGDSAMYLCASSLALAGAHNEQFFGPGTRLTVL.

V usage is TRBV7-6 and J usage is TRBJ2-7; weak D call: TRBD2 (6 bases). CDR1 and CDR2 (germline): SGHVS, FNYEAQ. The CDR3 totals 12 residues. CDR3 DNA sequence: TGTGCCAGCAGCGATCGGGGACTTATCGACGATGTG. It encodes CASSDRGLIDDV.